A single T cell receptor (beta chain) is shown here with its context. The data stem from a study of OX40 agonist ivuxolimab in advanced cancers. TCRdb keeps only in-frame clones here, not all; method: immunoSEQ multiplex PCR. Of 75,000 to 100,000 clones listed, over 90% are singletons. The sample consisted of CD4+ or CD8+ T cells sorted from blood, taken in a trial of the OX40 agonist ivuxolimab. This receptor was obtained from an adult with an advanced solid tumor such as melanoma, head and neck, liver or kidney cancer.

CDR3 nucleotide sequence: TGTGCCAGCAGTGGAGAGGGGACAGGGGGAGAAAAACTGTTTTTT. This codes for CASSGEGTGGEKLFF. This sequence joins TRBV2 and TRBJ1-4; TRBD1 agrees at 11 bases. The germline CDR1 and CDR2 sequences are SNHLY and FYNNEI. The CDR3 loop spans 15 amino acids. The V gene end was trimmed by 4 bases and the J gene end by 8 bases; junction bases not matched to a gene: 6.